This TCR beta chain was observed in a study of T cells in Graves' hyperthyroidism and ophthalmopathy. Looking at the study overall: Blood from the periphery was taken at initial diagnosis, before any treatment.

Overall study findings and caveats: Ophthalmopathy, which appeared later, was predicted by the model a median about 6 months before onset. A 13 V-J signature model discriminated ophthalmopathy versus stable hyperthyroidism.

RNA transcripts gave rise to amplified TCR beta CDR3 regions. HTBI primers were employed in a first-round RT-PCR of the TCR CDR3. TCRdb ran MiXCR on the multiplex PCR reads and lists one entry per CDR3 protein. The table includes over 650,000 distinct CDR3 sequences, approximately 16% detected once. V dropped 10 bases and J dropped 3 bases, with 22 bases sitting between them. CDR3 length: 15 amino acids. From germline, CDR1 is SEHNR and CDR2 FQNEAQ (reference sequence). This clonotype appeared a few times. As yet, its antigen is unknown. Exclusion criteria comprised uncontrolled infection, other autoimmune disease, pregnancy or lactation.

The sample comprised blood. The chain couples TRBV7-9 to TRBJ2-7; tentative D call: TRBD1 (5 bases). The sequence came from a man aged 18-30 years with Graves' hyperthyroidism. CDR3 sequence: CATAPARALDYEQYF. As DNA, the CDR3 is TGTGCCACCGCCCCGGCCAGGGCCTTAGACTACGAGCAGTACTTC.